Listed here are 28 T cell receptor beta chains from one sample, sequenced in a study of blood T cells in healthy people across ages. The use of a sample-barcoded 5' primer and a J-beta primer mix characterized a second PCR of roughly 6 to 12 cycles. One entry per CDR3 protein, called by TCRdb with MiXCR from the 5' RACE reads. The sample carries more than 1,000,000 distinct CDR3 sequences, approximately 26% recorded once. The sample was also reused in another study, on T cells of mothers and their children.

Sequencing was performed on blood. Receptors originate from a girl aged 2-10 years in good health.

This chain joins TRBV7-9 and TRBJ1-1; no clear D. The germline CDR1 and CDR2 sequences are SEHNR and FQNEAQ (reference sequence). CDR3 length: 15 residues. The V gene lost 11 bases and the J gene lost 0 bases, with 19 bases spanning the gap. As DNA, the CDR3 is TGTGCCGGAGACGAAGGGTCTGATTTGAACACTGAAGCTTTCTTT. It specifies CAGDEGSDLNTEAFF.

This clonotype showed up just a few times. The V gene is TRBV12-3 or TRBV12-4, the J gene TRBJ1-5; 9 positions agree with TRBD1. CDR3 length: 14 residues. V dropped 5 bases and J dropped 5; count of bases not matched to a gene: 4. CDR3 sequence reads: CASSRTGAYQPQHF. The DNA for the CDR3 is TGTGCCAGCAGTCGGACAGGGGCCTATCAGCCCCAGCATTTT.

This clonotype has a handful of counts. This sequence joins TRBV7-9 and TRBJ1-2; TRBD1 is a possible D gene (6 bases). This CDR3 is 13 amino acids long. Trimming stripped 5 bases from V and 8 bases from J, with 15 bases between. From germline, CDR1 is SEHNR and CDR2 FQNEAQ (reference sequence). CDR3 sequence (DNA): TGTGCCAGCAGCGCCCTGGACAGTACAGGCTACACCTTC. It encodes CASSALDSTGYTF.

This clonotype has only a few counts. The chain recombines TRBV12-3 or TRBV12-4 with TRBJ1-2, with a possible D match to TRBD1 (6 bases). The CDR3 has 14 residues. V lost 6 bases, J lost 7 bases, and 18 bases lay in between. The CDR3 loop reads CASSIQGAGGGYTF. As DNA, the CDR3 is TGTGCCAGCAGCATACAGGGAGCTGGTGGTGGCTACACCTTC.

This clonotype came up a few times. V gene TRBV9 combines with J gene TRBJ1-4, with a weak D call TRBD1 (5 bases). The CDR3 contains 16 residues. V was trimmed by 0 bases and J by 6 bases, leaving 15 bases between them. The germline V gene has CDR1 SGDLS and CDR2 YYNGEE. CDR3 sequence (DNA): TGTGCCAGCAGCGTAGGAACCACAGGTTTGCATGAAAAACTGTTTTTT. It encodes CASSVGTTGLHEKLFF.

A few counts support this clonotype. Germline and junction disagree at one end, which may indicate a read error. V and J are TRBV20-1 and TRBJ2-1, with 9 bases that match TRBD2. Germline loops: CDR1 DFQATT, CDR2 SNEGSKA (reference sequence). There are 16 residues in the CDR3. The CDR3 sequence: CSARDRLAGLYNEQFF. CDR3 nucleotides: TGCAGCGCTAGGGATCGGCTAGCGGGACTATACAATGAGCAGTTCTTC.

The chain combines TRBV4-1 with TRBJ2-5; 9 nucleotides agree with TRBD2. The CDR3 consists of 15 residues. Germline CDR1 is MGHRA and CDR2 is YSYEKL. With 3 bases clipped from V and 4 bases from J, the junction kept 6 bases outside the gene matches. The CDR3 is CASSQLGLAGETQYF. For the CDR3, the DNA is TGCGCCAGCAGCCAGTTGGGACTAGCAGGAGAGACCCAGTACTTC.

The V call is TRBV7-9, the J call TRBJ2-3, with 11 nucleotides matching TRBD1. The CDR3 has 15 residues. Trimming removed 7 bases from V and 4 bases from J; junction bases left unmatched: 7. In germline, CDR1 is SEHNR, CDR2 FQNEAQ (reference sequence). The CDR3 loop reads CASTFGTGGADTQYF. CDR3 bases: TGTGCCAGCACCTTCGGGACAGGGGGTGCAGATACGCAGTATTTT.

This chain joins TRBV15 and TRBJ2-4; no firm D call. There are 12 residues in the CDR3. Trimming cost V 3 bases and J 7 bases, with 7 bases left between them. The germline gives CDR1 LNHNV, CDR2 YYDKDF (reference sequence). The CDR3 loop is CATSSGMNIQYF. For the CDR3, the DNA is TGTGCCACCAGCAGTGGAATGAACATTCAGTACTTC.

This clonotype has more than one count but fewer than ten. The genes are TRBV7-9 and TRBJ2-1, with a tentative D call TRBD2 (5 bases). Trimming took 1 base from V and 9 from J, leaving 7 bases between them. The CDR3 has 12 amino acids. Germline CDR1 and CDR2: SEHNR and FQNEAQ (reference sequence). CDR3 residues: CASSLEEGEQFF. For the CDR3, the DNA is TGTGCCAGCAGCTTAGAAGAGGGTGAGCAGTTCTTC.

A few counts support this clonotype. The CDR3 spells CSARGQGSEKLFF. In DNA, the CDR3 is TGCAGTGCTAGAGGTCAGGGTAGTGAAAAACTGTTTTTT. This chain links TRBV20-1 with TRBJ1-4; D possibly corresponds to TRBD1 (5 bases). With 1 base removed from V and 7 bases from J, the gap between germline ends came to 10 bases. The CDR3 spans 13 residues. Germline V lookup: CDR1 DFQATT, CDR2 SNEGSKA (reference sequence).

The chain recombines TRBV29-1 with TRBJ2-1; D is uncertain. The CDR3 is 10 amino acids. V gave up 5 bases and J gave up 12 bases, with 11 bases separating them. CDR1 is SQVTM, CDR2 ANQGSEA, per germline. CDR3 nucleotide sequence: TGCAGCGTTCAGTGGATGGGGCAGTTCTTC. Its protein is CSVQWMGQFF.

This clonotype was recorded a few times. This rearrangement joins TRBV4-1 to TRBJ2-7, with unresolved D. The V and J ends lost 0 bases and 0 bases respectively, with 12 bases between them. Germline CDR1 and CDR2: MGHRA and YSYEKL. This CDR3 region has 16 residues. CDR3 sequence: CASSQDRSSSSYEQYF. The CDR3 coding sequence is TGCGCCAGCAGCCAAGATCGTAGCTCTTCCTCCTACGAGCAGTACTTC.

The chain recombines TRBV15 with TRBJ2-5; perhaps D is TRBD1 or TRBD2 (5 bases each). The V end was cut by 0 bases, the J end by 4 bases, with 15 bases between. The CDR3 is 16 amino acids. The germline V gene has CDR1 LNHNV and CDR2 YYDKDF (reference sequence). The CDR3 loop is CATSREFIGGSETQYF. The CDR3 DNA reads TGTGCCACCAGCAGAGAGTTCATTGGGGGTTCAGAGACCCAGTACTTC.

This clonotype was recorded many times. The genes are TRBV29-1 and TRBJ2-1; D remains ambiguous. The better agreement between TRBJ2-5 and the DNA end casts doubt on the J call. The CDR3 has 10 amino acids. Germline lookup yields CDR1 SQVTM and CDR2 ANQGSEA. CDR3 loop: CSVESGTQYF. Here the CDR3 DNA reads TGCAGCGTTGAATCGGGGACCCAGTACTTC.

The V and J genes are TRBV9 and TRBJ2-5; 8 bases are shared with TRBD1. The DNA end lines up better with TRBJ2-7; the J call may be wrong. Per germline, CDR1 SGDLS and CDR2 YYNGEE. The CDR3 consists of 15 residues. CDR3 in amino acids: CASSERLGQVYEQYF. The DNA of the CDR3 is TGTGCCAGCAGCGAACGTTTGGGACAGGTCTACGAGCAGTACTTC.

The chain couples TRBV6-2 or TRBV6-3 to TRBJ2-1; TRBD1 or TRBD2 may be the D gene (5 bases each). V was pared by 7 bases and J by 4 bases, with 11 bases between. CDR1 is MNHEY and CDR2 is SVGEGT in the germline V gene. The CDR3 is made up of 13 amino acids. In DNA, the CDR3 is TGTGCCAGCAAGGGTGGGGGATACAATGAGCAGTTCTTC. Translated, it gives CASKGGGYNEQFF.

A note on this clonotype: Just one base apart from a much larger clone, this may be a read error. The genes are TRBV20-1 and TRBJ2-1; D gene uncertain. The CDR3 has 10 amino acids. In germline, CDR1 is DFQATT, CDR2 SNEGSKA (reference sequence). The CDR3, as DNA: TGCAGAGCTAGAGGTAATGAGCAGTTCTTC. Protein: CRARGNEQFF.

Details on this clonotype: One end of the junction varies from germline; a read error may be responsible. The chain has TRBV7-3 and TRBJ2-7; D uncertain. Germline CDR1 and CDR2: SGHTA and FQGTGA. The CDR3 runs to 13 residues. In nucleotides, the CDR3 is TGTGCCGGCAGCTTAAACACTCCCTACGAGCAGTACTTC. This gives the protein CAGSLNTPYEQYF.

The V call is TRBV12-3 or TRBV12-4, the J call TRBJ2-2; D might be TRBD1 (5 bases). Trimming removed 8 bases from V and 13 bases from J, with 14 bases in between. This CDR3 region has 11 residues. The CDR3, as DNA: TGTGCCAGCGGGGCAAGGGGCGGGCTGTTTTTT. Amino acids: CASGARGGLFF.

This clonotype was counted between two and nine times. The CDR3 DNA reads TGTGCCAGCAGTTCGACAGGGCCAGATACGCAGTATTTT. It is translated as CASSSTGPDTQYF. The rearrangement joins TRBV6-5 to TRBJ2-3; 7 bases are a match to TRBD1. V was pared by 4 bases and J by 4 bases, with 2 bases of the junction left unmatched. Germline V gene lookup returns CDR1 MNHEY and CDR2 SVGAGI. This CDR3 is built from 13 residues.

This clonotype was found a few times. V gene TRBV9 combines with J gene TRBJ2-7; D unresolved. The J call may be incorrect, as the DNA end agrees better with TRBJ2-1. This CDR3 contains 18 residues. Germline values: CDR1 SGDLS, CDR2 YYNGEE. The CDR3 coding sequence is TGTGCCAGCAGCGTAGGGGTAGGAAAATTGGGTGTCTACAATGAGCAGTTCTTC. It encodes CASSVGVGKLGVYNEQFF.

This clonotype turned up a few times. This chain joins TRBV3-1 and TRBJ2-4, with 7 bases identical to TRBD2. V gave up 4 bases and J gave up 0 bases; unmatched junction bases: 15. This CDR3 is built from 19 residues. The germline V gene encodes CDR1 LGHDT and CDR2 YNNKEL (reference sequence). The CDR3 sequence is CASSPRGVRGRVAKNIQYF. CDR3 coding DNA: TGTGCCAGCAGCCCTCGGGGGGTGCGGGGGAGGGTAGCCAAAAACATTCAGTACTTC.

The table lists this clonotype with a few counts. This chain joins TRBV29-1 and TRBJ2-1, with D perhaps given as TRBD1 or TRBD2 (5 bases each). Per the germline V gene, CDR1 is SQVTM and CDR2 is ANQGSEA. The CDR3 totals 15 residues. The V end was cut by 4 bases, the J end by 1 base, with 14 bases between. CDR3: CSVAPGPKSYNEQFF. The CDR3 DNA sequence: TGCAGCGTTGCCCCGGGACCTAAATCCTACAATGAGCAGTTCTTC.

The rearrangement links TRBV7-8 to TRBJ2-7; D gene uncertain. Germline V gene sequence: CDR1 SGHVS, CDR2 FQNEAQ. Trimming took 3 bases from V and 6 from J, leaving 18 bases between them. The CDR3 runs 15 residues. This CDR3 is CASSLDLPIFLEQYF. The CDR3 region has the DNA TGTGCCAGCAGCTTGGACCTACCGATATTCCTCGAGCAGTACTTC.

This clonotype showed up just a few times. This chain joins TRBV28 and TRBJ2-5, with D maybe TRBD1 (7 bases). This CDR3 has 15 amino acids. CDR1 is MDHEN and CDR2 is SYDVKM in the germline V gene. Trimming took off 5 bases at V and 5 bases at J, with 18 bases between the two ends. The CDR3 reads CASSPLEGAGETQYF. In DNA, the CDR3 is TGTGCCAGCAGTCCATTAGAGGGGGCGGGGGAGACCCAGTACTTC.

The V gene is TRBV12-3 or TRBV12-4, the J gene TRBJ2-3; D ambiguous. This CDR3 contains 13 residues. V dropped 7 bases and J dropped 3 bases, with 11 bases sitting between them. DNA for the CDR3: TGTGCCAGCACTATCGATTCAACAGATACGCAGTATTTT. Protein: CASTIDSTDTQYF.

This chain connects TRBV29-1 to TRBJ1-2, with 9 bases matching TRBD1. Germline values: CDR1 SQVTM, CDR2 ANQGSEA. The length of the CDR3 is 16 residues. Germline trimming cut 7 bases from V and 4 bases from J; bases unmatched to any gene: 16. This CDR3 reads CSALNGTGYRGYGYTF. CDR3 in DNA: TGCAGCGCCTTGAACGGGACAGGGTATAGGGGCTATGGCTACACCTTC.